A single sample gave rise to the 6 T cell receptor beta chains below, sequenced in a study of blood T cell repertoires in COVID-19 (dated by TCRdb to about 2020). Library method: the immunoSEQ multiplex PCR assay. Here the immuneACCESS table is served through TCRdb, limited to in-frame sequences with V and J called. Missing clones are a known gap in these copies; in checked studies unresolved V genes cover under half, and the rest lacks a known reason. The sample has roughly 38,000 clones on record, just over 85% of them singletons. Over 45% of the sample is taken by the ten largest. Sequenced sample: peripheral blood. The origin of the receptors is an older man with acute or convalescent COVID-19.

V is TRBV6-6 and J is TRBJ1-5; no reliable D call. Germline V gives CDR1 MNHNY, CDR2 SVGAGI (reference sequence). With 2 bases removed from V and 6 bases from J, the gap between germline ends came to 11 bases. CDR3 length: 14 amino acids. CDR3 loop: CASSYAGGSQPQHF. The CDR3 DNA follows: TGTGCCAGCAGTTACGCGGGTGGTAGTCAGCCCCAGCATTTT.

The chain uses TRBV5-4 and TRBJ1-6; D uncertain. The V gene lost 5 bases and the J gene lost 3 bases, with 12 bases spanning the gap. CDR3 length: 15 residues. CDR1 is SGHNT, CDR2 YYREEE, per germline (reference sequence). The CDR3 DNA is TGTGCCAGCAGGGCGGCCGCGCTCTATAATTCACCCCTCCACTTT. Encoded protein: CASRAAALYNSPLHF.

This chain connects TRBV7-2 to TRBJ1-1; 9 bases are a match to TRBD1. Trimming at V came to 0 bases and at J to 4 bases, leaving 6 bases not matched to a gene. Per the germline V gene, CDR1 is SGHTA and CDR2 is FQGNSA. The CDR3 runs 16 residues. Here the CDR3 reads CASSLAVGGQGTEAFF. The CDR3 nucleotides are TGTGCCAGCAGCTTAGCGGTTGGGGGACAGGGCACTGAAGCTTTCTTT.

The chain has TRBV21-1 and TRBJ1-5; the table names TRBD1, a call not compared with the DNA. TRBV21-1 corresponds to a pseudogene. The length of the CDR3 is 17 residues. Written as DNA, the CDR3 is TGTGCCAGCAGCAAAAACAGGGGGCGCTGGCGCAATCAGCCCCAGCATTTT. Its protein is CASSKNRGRWRNQPQHF.

V and J are TRBV29-1 and TRBJ2-5, with TRBD1 matching over 9 bases. Germline V gene data show CDR1 as SQVTM and CDR2 as ANQGSEA. CDR3 length: 17 amino acids. After removal of 6 bases from V and 5 bases from J, the junction contained 19 bases not matched to a gene. The CDR3 loop is CSVRLSDRTGVGETQYF. The CDR3 DNA is TGCAGCGTCAGACTATCCGATAGGACAGGGGTTGGGGAGACCCAGTACTTC.

The rearrangement joins TRBV5-1 to TRBJ1-1, with 7 bases aligning to TRBD1. In germline, CDR1 is SGHRS, CDR2 YFSETQ. This CDR3 comprises 15 residues. The V segment lost 2 bases and the J segment 0 bases; nucleotides outside the gene matches: 4. This chain's CDR3 is CASSLSGQLNTEAFF. The CDR3 region has the DNA TGCGCCAGCAGCTTATCGGGACAGTTGAACACTGAAGCTTTCTTT.